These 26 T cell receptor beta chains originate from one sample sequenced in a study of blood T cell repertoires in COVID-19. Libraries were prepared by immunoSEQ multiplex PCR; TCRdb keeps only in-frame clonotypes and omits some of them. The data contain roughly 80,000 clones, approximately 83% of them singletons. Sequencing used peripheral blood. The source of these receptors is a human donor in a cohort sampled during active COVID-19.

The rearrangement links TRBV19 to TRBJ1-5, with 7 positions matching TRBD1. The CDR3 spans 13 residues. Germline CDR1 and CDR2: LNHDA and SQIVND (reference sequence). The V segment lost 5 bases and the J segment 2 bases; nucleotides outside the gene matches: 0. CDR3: CASSQGGNQPQHF. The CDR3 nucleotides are TGTGCCAGTAGTCAGGGGGGCAATCAGCCCCAGCATTTT.

CDR3 nucleotides: TGTGCCAGCAGCCAAGATGGGGCAGGACCTAATGAAAAACTGTTTTTT. Translated: CASSQDGAGPNEKLFF. V usage is TRBV4-2 and J usage is TRBJ1-4; possible D gene TRBD1, 5 bases. CDR1 and CDR2 from the germline V gene are LGHNA and YNFKEQ. The CDR3 has 16 residues. Trimming cost V 0 bases and J 3 bases, with 11 bases left between them.

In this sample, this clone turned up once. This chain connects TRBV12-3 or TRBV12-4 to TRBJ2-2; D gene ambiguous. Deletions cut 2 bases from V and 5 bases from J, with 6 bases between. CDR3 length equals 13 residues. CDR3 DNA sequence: TGTGCCAGCAGTTTACAGTCTACCGGGGAGCTGTTTTTT. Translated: CASSLQSTGELFF.

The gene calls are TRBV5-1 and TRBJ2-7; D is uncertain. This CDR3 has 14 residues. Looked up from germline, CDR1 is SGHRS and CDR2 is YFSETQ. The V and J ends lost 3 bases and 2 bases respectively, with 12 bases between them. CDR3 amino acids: CASSSRSGAYEQYF. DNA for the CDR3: TGCGCCAGCAGCTCGCGAAGTGGAGCCTACGAGCAGTACTTC.

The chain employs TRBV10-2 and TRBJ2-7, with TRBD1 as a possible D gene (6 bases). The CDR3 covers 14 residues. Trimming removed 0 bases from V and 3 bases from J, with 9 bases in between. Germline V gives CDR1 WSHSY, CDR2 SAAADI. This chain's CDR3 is CASSESNRDYEQYF. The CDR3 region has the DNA TGCGCCAGCAGTGAGTCTAACAGGGACTACGAGCAGTACTTC.

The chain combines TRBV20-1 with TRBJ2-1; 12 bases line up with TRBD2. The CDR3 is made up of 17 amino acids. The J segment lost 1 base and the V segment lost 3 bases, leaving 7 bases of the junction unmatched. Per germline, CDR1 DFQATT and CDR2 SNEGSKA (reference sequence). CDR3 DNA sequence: TGCAGTGCTAGTCCTGGACTAGCGGGAATATCCTACAATGAGCAGTTCTTC. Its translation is CSASPGLAGISYNEQFF.

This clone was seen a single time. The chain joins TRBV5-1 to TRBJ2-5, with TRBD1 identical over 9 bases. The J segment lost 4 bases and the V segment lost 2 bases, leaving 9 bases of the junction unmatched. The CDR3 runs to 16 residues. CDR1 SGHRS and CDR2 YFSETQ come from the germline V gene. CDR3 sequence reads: CASSFAQGADPETQYF. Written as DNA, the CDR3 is TGCGCCAGCAGCTTCGCACAGGGGGCTGATCCAGAGACCCAGTACTTC.

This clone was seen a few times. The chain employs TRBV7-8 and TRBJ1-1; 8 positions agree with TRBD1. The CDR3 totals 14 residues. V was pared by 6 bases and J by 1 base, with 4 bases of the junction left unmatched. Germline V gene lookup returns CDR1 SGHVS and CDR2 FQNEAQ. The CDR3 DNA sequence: TGTGCCAGCAGTCCAGGGGGCGCGAACACTGAAGCTTTCTTT. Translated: CASSPGGANTEAFF.

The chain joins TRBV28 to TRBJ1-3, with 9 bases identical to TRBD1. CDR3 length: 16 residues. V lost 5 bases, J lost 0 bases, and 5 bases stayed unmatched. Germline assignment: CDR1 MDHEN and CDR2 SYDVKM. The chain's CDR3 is CASSKTGGGSGNTIYF. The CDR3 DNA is TGTGCCAGCAGTAAGACAGGGGGGGGCTCTGGAAACACCATATATTTT.

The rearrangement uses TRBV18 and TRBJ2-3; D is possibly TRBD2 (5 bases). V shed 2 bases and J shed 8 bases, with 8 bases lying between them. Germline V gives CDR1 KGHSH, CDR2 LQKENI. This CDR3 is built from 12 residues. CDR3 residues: CASSPGERTQYF. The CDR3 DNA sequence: TGTGCCAGCTCACCAGGGGAGCGTACGCAGTATTTT.

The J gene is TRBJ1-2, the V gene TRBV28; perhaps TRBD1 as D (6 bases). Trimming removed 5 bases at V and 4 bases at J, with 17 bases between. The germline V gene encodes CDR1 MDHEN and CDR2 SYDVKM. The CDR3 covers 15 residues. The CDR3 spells CASSPQTQGGYGYTF. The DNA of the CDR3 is TGTGCCAGCAGTCCGCAGACACAGGGTGGCTATGGCTACACCTTC.

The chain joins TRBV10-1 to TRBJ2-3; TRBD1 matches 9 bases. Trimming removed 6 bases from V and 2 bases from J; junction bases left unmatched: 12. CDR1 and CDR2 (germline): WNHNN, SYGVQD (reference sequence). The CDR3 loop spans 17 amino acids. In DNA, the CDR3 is TGCGCCAGCAGCCCTCCTTGGGACAGGGTGTACACAGATACGCAGTATTTT. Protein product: CASSPPWDRVYTDTQYF.

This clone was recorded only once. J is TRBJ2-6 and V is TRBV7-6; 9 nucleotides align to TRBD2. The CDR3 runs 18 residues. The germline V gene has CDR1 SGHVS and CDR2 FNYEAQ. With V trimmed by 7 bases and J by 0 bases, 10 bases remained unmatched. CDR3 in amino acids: CASTPQRGASSGANVLTF. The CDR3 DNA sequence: TGTGCCAGCACCCCCCAGCGGGGGGCCAGCTCTGGGGCCAACGTCCTGACTTTC.

CDR3 in amino acids: CASSRSGNTGELFF. The CDR3 bases are TGTGCCAGCAGCCGTAGCGGGAACACCGGGGAGCTGTTTTTT. The genes are TRBV9 and TRBJ2-2, with D maybe TRBD2 (6 bases). CDR1 and CDR2 (germline): SGDLS, YYNGEE. Trimming took off 4 bases at V and 1 base at J, with 8 bases between the two ends. This CDR3 has 14 amino acids.

CDR3 in amino acids: CASSLWQDRGPNQPQHF. In DNA form, the CDR3 reads TGTGCCAGCAGCTTATGGCAGGACAGGGGGCCTAACCAGCCCCAGCATTTT. This chain joins TRBV5-6 and TRBJ1-5; 11 bases match TRBD1. The ends lost 2 bases at V and 7 bases at J; junction bases unmatched: 11. The V gene's germline CDR1 is SGHDT and CDR2 YYEEEE. The CDR3 consists of 17 residues. The full variable domain, in which reference TRBV5-6 and TRBJ1-5 provide the parts outside the CDR3, is DAGVTQSPTHLIKTRGQQVTLRCSPKSGHDTVSWYQQALGQGPQFIFQYYEEEERQRGNFPDRFSGHQFPNYSSELNVNALLLGDSALYLCASSLWQDRGPNQPQHFGDGTRLSIL.

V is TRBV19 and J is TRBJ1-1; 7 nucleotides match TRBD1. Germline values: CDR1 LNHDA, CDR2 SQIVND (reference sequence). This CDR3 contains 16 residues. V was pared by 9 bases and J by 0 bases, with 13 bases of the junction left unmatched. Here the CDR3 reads CASRSQNRGLNTEAFF. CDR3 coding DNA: TGTGCCAGCCGCTCCCAAAACAGGGGACTGAACACTGAAGCTTTCTTT.

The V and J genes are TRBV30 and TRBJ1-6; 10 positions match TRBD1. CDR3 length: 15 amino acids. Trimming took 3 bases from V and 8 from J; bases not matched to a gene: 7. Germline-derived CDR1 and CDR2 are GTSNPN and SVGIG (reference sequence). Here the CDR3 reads CAWRDRGWVDSPLHF. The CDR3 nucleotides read TGTGCCTGGAGGGACAGGGGGTGGGTGGATTCACCCCTCCACTTT.

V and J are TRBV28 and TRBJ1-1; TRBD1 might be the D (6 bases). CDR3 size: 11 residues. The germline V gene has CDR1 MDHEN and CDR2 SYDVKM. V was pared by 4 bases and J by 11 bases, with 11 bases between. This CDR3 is CASSSGVGAFF. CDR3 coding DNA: TGTGCCAGCAGTTCAGGGGTTGGGGCTTTCTTT. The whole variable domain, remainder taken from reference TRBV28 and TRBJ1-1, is DVKVTQSSRYLVKRTGEKVFLECVQDMDHENMFWYRQDPGLGLRLIYFSYDVKMKEKGDIPEGYSVSREKKERFSLILESASTNQTSMYLCASSSGVGAFFGQGTRLTVV.

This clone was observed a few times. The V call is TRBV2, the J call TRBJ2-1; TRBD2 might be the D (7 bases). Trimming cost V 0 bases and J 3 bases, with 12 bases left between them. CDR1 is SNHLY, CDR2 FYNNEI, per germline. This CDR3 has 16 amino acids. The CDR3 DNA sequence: TGTGCCAGCAGTGAAGCGGGGGGGACACTCTACAATGAGCAGTTCTTC. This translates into CASSEAGGTLYNEQFF.

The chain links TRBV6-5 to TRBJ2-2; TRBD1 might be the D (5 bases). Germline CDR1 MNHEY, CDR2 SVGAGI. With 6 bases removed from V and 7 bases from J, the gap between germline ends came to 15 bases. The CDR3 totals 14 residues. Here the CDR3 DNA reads TGTGCCAGCAGAGCCCAAGGGGCTGGCGGGGAGCTGTTTTTT. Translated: CASRAQGAGGELFF.

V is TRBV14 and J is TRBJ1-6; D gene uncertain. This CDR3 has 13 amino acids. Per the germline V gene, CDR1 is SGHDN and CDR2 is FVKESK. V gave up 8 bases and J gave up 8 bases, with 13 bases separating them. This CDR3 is CASANYGDSPLHF. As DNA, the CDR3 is TGTGCCAGCGCCAATTACGGTGATTCACCCCTCCACTTT.

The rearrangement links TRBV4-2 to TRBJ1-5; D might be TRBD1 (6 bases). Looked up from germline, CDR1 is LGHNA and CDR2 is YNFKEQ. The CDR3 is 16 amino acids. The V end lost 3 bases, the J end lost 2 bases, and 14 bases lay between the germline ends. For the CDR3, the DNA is TGTGCCAGCAGCCACCCCGGGGCAGGGGGCAATCAGCCCCAGCATTTT. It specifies CASSHPGAGGNQPQHF.

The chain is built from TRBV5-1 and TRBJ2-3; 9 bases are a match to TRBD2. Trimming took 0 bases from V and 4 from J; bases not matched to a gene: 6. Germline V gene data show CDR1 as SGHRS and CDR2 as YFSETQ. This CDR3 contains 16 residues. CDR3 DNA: TGCGCCAGCAGCTTGGAGGCGGGGGGGCGTGCAGATACGCAGTATTTT. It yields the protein CASSLEAGGRADTQYF.

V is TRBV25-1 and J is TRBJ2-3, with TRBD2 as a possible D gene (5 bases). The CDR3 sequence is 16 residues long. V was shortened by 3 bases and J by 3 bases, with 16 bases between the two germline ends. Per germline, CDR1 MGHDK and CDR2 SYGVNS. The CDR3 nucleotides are TGTGCCAGCAGTGACCCCCGCGGGTTGGGTACAGATACGCAGTATTTT. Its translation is CASSDPRGLGTDTQYF.

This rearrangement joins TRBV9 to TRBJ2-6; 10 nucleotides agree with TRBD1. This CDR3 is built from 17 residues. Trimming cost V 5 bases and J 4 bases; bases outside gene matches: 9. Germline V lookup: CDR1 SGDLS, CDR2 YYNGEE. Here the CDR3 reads CASSVGQGTLGANVLTF. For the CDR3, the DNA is TGTGCCAGCAGTGTGGGACAGGGGACCTTAGGGGCCAACGTCCTGACTTTC.

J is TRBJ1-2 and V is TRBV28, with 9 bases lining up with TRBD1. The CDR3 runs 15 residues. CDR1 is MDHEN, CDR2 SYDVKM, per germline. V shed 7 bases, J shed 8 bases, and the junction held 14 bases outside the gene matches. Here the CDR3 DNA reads TGTGCCAGCACCCGACGGGACAGGGCACTTATGGGCTACACCTTC. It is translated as CASTRRDRALMGYTF.